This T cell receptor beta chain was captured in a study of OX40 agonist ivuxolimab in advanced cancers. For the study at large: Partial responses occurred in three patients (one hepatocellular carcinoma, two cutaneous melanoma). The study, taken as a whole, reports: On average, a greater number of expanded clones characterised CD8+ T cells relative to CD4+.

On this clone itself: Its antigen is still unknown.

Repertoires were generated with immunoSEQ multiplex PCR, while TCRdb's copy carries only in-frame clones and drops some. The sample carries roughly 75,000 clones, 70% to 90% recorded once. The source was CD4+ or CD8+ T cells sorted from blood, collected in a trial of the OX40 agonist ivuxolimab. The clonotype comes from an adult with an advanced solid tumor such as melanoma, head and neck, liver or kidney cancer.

CDR3 protein: CASSLWFGSYEQFF. Written as DNA, the CDR3 is TGCGCCAGCAGTCTCTGGTTTGGGTCGTATGAGCAGTTCTTC. This rearrangement joins TRBV5-1 to TRBJ2-1; no clear D. Germline V lookup: CDR1 SGHRS, CDR2 YFSETQ. The V end was cut by 5 bases, the J end by 8 bases, with 17 bases between. This CDR3 contains 14 residues.